This T cell receptor (beta chain) emerged from a study of blood T cells in healthy people across ages. Notes on the study in general: Donor CMV status, an unknown factor, possibly confounded changes in expanded clonotypes.

Notes on this clonotype: The antigen is undetermined. One end of the junction does not line up with germline, which may come from a read error.

A minimum of 6.5 million PBMCs was isolated per sample. A second PCR of 7 to 11 cycles used a sample-barcoded 5' primer and a J-beta primer mix. The authors tagged each cDNA molecule using a template-switch adaptor with 12 random nucleotides. TCRdb used MiXCR to reprocess the 5' RACE reads, holding one entry per CDR3 protein. The table includes over 1,500,000 distinct CDR3 sequences, more than 35% detected once. CDR1 is SEHNR and CDR2 is FQNEAQ in the germline V gene (reference sequence). The CDR3 has 17 amino acids. The gene calls are TRBV7-9 and TRBJ1-5, with D uncertain. The source of this sequence is a human donor in good health. Input material: blood. The CDR3 region has the DNA TGTGCCAGCGGCTTAGGGATGGCCTCCGGGGGCAATCAGCCCCAGCATTTT. This codes for CASGLGMASGGNQPQHF.